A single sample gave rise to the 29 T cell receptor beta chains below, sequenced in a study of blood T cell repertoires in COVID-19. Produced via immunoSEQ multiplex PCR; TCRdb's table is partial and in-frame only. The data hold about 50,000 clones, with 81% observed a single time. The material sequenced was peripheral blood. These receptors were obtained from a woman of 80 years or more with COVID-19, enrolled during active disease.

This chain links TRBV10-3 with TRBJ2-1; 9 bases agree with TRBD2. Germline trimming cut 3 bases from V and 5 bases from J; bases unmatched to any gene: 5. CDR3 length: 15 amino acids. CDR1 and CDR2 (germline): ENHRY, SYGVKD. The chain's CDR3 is CAISDLAGINNEQFF. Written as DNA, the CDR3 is TGTGCCATCAGTGACCTAGCGGGAATAAACAATGAGCAGTTCTTC.

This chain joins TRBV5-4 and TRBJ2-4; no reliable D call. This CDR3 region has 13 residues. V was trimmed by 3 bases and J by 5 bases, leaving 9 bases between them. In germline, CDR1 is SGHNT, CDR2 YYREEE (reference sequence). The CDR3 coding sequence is TGTGCCAGCAGCTGGCGTGGAGAAAACATTCAGTACTTC. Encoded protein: CASSWRGENIQYF.

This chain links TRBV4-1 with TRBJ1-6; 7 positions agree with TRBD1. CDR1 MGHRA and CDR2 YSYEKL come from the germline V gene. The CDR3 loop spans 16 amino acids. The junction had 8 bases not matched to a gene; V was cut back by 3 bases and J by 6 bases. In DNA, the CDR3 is TGCGCCAGCAGCCAGCCAAGACAGGGAATTAATTCACCCCTCCACTTT. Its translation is CASSQPRQGINSPLHF.

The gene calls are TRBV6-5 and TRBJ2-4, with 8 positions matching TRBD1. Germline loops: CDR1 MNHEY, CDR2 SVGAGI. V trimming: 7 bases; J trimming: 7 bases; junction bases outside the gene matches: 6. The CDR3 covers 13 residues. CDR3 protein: CASTQGAKNIQYF. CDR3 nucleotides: TGTGCCAGCACCCAGGGGGCAAAGAACATTCAGTACTTC.

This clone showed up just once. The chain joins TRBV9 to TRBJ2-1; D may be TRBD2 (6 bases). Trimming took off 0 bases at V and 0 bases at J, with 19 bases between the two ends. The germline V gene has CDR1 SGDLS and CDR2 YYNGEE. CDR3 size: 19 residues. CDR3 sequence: CASSVATWGSGSSYNEQFF. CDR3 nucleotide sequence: TGTGCCAGCAGCGTAGCTACTTGGGGTAGCGGAAGCTCCTACAATGAGCAGTTCTTC.

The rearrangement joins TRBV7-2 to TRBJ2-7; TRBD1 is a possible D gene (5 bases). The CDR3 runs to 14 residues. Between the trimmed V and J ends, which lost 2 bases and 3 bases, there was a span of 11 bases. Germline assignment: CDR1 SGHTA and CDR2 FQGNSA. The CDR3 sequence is CASSLQGWGYEQYF. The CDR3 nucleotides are TGTGCCAGCAGCTTACAGGGATGGGGCTACGAGCAGTACTTC. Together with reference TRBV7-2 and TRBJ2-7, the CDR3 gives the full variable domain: GAGVSQSPSNKVTEKGKDVELRCDPISGHTALYWYRQSLGQGLEFLIYFQGNSAPDKSGLPSDRFSAERTGGSVSTLTIQRTQQEDSAVYLCASSLQGWGYEQYFGPGTRLTVT.

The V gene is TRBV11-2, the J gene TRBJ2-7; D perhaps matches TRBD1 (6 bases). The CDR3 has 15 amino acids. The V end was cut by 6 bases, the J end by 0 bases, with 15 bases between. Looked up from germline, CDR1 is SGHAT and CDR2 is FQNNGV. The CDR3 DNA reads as TGTGCCAGCAGTCCAAACGACAGGCCCTCCTACGAGCAGTACTTC. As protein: CASSPNDRPSYEQYF. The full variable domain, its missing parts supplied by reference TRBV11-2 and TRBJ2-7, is EAGVAQSPRYKIIEKRQSVAFWCNPISGHATLYWYQQILGQGPKLLIQFQNNGVVDDSQLPKDRFSAERLKGVDSTLKIQPAKLEDSAVYLCASSPNDRPSYEQYFGPGTRLTVT.

The CDR3 DNA is TGTGCCATCAGTACTAGCGAGTGGACAGATACGCAGTATTTT. Protein: CAISTSEWTDTQYF. This chain links TRBV10-3 with TRBJ2-3; 7 nucleotides align to TRBD2. V shed 5 bases, J shed 3 bases, and the junction held 5 bases outside the gene matches. CDR1 is ENHRY, CDR2 SYGVKD, per germline. The CDR3 runs to 14 residues.

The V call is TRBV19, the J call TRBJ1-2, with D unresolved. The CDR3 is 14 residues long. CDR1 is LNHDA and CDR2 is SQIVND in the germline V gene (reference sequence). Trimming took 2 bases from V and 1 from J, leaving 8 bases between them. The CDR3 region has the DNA TGTGCCAGTAGTATATACAGTGATAACTATGGCTACACCTTC. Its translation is CASSIYSDNYGYTF. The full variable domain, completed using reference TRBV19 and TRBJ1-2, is DGGITQSPKYLFRKEGQNVTLSCEQNLNHDAMYWYRQDPGQGLRLIYYSQIVNDFQKGDIAEGYSVSREKKESFPLTVTSAQKNPTAFYLCASSIYSDNYGYTFGSGTRLTVV.

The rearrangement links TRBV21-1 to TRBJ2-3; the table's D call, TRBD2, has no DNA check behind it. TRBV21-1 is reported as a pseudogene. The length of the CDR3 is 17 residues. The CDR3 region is CASSRAHSGRGTDTQYF. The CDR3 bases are TGTGCCAGCAGCAGGGCCCATAGCGGGAGGGGGACAGATACGCAGTATTTT.

The CDR3, as DNA: TGTGCCAGCAGTTCCCCACAGCCCGGGACTAGCGGGAGTCCCTACGAGCAGTACTTC. Protein sequence: CASSSPQPGTSGSPYEQYF. The V and J genes are TRBV28 and TRBJ2-7, with 14 bases that match TRBD2. Trimming took 4 bases from V and 2 from J; bases not matched to a gene: 13. This CDR3 has 19 amino acids. Germline-derived CDR1 and CDR2 are MDHEN and SYDVKM.

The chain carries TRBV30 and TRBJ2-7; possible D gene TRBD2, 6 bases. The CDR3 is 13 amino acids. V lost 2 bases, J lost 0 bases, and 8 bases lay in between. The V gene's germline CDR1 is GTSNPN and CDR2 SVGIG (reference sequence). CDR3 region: CAWSSGGSYEQYF. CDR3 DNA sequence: TGTGCCTGGAGTTCCGGGGGCTCCTACGAGCAGTACTTC.

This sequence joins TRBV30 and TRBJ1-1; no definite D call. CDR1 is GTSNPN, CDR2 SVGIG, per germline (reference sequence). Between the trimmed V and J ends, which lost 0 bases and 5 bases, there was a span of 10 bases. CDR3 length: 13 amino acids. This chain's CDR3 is CAWSVLRRTEAFF. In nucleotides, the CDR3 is TGTGCCTGGAGTGTACTGAGGAGGACTGAAGCTTTCTTT. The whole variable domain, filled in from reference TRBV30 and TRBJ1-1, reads SQTIHQWPATLVQPVGSPLSLECTVEGTSNPNLYWYRQAAGRGLQLLFYSVGIGQISSEVPQNLSASRPQDRQFILSSKKLLLSDSGFYLCAWSVLRRTEAFFGQGTRLTVV.

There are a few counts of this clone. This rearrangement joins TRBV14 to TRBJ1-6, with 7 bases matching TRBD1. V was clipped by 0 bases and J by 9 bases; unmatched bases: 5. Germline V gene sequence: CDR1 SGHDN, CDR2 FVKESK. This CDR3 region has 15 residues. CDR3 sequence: CASSQEGRGISPLHF. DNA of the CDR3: TGTGCCAGCAGCCAAGAAGGCAGGGGGATTTCACCCCTCCACTTT.

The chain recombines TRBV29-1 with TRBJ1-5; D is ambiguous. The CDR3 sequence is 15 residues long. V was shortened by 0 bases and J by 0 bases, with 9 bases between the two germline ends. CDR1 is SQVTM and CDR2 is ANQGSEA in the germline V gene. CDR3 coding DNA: TGCAGCGTTGAAGACCACCCCTATAGCAATCAGCCCCAGCATTTT. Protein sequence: CSVEDHPYSNQPQHF.

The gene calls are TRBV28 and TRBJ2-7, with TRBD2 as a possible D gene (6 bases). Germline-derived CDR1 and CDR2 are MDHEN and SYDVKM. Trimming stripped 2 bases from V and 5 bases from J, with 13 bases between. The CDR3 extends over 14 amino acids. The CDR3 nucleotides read TGTGCCAGCAGTTTAGGTGGGAGGATCAACGAGCAGTACTTC. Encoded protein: CASSLGGRINEQYF.

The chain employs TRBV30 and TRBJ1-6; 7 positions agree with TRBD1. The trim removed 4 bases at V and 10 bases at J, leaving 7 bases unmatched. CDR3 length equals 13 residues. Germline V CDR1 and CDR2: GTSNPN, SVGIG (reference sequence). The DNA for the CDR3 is TGTGCCTGGACCCTTACACAGGGGTCACCCCTCCACTTT. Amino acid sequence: CAWTLTQGSPLHF. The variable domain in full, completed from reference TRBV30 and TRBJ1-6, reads SQTIHQWPATLVQPVGSPLSLECTVEGTSNPNLYWYRQAAGRGLQLLFYSVGIGQISSEVPQNLSASRPQDRQFILSSKKLLLSDSGFYLCAWTLTQGSPLHFGNGTRLTVT.

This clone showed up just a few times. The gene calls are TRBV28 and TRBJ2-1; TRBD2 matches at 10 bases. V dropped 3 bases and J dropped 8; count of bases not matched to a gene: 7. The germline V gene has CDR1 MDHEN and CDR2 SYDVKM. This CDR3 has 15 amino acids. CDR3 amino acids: CASSFEASGSYEQFF. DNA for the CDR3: TGTGCCAGCAGTTTCGAGGCTAGCGGGAGCTATGAGCAGTTCTTC.

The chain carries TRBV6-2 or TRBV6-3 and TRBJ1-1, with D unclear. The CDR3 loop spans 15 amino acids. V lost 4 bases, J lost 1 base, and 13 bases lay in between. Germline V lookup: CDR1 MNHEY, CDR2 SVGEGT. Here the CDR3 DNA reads TGTGCCAGCAGTTCCCGGGGAGCGGGGAACACTGAAGCTTTCTTT. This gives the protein CASSSRGAGNTEAFF.

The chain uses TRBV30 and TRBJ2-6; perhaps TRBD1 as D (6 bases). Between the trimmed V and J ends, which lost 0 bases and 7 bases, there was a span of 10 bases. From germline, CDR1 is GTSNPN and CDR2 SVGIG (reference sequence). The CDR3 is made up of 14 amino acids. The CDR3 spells CAWSVHREANVLTF. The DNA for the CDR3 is TGTGCCTGGAGTGTACACAGGGAAGCCAACGTCCTGACTTTC. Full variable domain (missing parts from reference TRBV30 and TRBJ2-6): SQTIHQWPATLVQPVGSPLSLECTVEGTSNPNLYWYRQAAGRGLQLLFYSVGIGQISSEVPQNLSASRPQDRQFILSSKKLLLSDSGFYLCAWSVHREANVLTFGAGSRLTVL.

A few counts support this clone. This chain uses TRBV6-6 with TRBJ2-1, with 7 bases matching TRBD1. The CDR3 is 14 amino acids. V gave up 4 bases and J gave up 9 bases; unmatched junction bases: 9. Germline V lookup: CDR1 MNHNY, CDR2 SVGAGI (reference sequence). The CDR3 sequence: CASSSPPGGGEQFF. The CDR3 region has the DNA TGTGCCAGCAGTTCCCCTCCAGGGGGTGGTGAGCAGTTCTTC.

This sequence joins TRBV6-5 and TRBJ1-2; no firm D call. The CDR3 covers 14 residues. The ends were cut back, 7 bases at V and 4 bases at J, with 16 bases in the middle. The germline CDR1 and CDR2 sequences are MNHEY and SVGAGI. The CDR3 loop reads CASTQRIGIYGYTF. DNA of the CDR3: TGTGCCAGCACCCAGAGGATCGGGATCTATGGCTACACCTTC.

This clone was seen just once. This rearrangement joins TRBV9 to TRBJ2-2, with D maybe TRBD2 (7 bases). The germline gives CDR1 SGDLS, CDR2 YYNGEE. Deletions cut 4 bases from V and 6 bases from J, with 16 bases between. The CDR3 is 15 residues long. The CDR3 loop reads CASSHQGGGSGELFF. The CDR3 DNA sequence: TGTGCCAGCAGCCATCAAGGGGGAGGGTCCGGGGAGCTGTTTTTT.

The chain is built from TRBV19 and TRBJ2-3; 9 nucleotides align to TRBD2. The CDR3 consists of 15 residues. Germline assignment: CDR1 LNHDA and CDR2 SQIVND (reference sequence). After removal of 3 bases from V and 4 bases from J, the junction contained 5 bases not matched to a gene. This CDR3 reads CASSIGGRVADTQYF. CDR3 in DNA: TGTGCCAGTAGTATCGGCGGGAGGGTCGCAGATACGCAGTATTTT.

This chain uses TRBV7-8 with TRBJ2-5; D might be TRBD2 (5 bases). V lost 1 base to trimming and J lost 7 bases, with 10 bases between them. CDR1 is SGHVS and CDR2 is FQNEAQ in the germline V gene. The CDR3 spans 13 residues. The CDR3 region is CASSLVDGGTQYF. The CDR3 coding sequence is TGTGCCAGCAGCTTAGTTGACGGAGGGACCCAGTACTTC.

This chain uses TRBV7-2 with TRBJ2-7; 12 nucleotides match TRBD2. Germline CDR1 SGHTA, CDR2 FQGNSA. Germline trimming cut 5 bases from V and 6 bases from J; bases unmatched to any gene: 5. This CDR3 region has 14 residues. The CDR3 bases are TGTGCCAGCAGCCCAGGACTAGCGGGAACCGAGCAGTACTTC. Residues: CASSPGLAGTEQYF.

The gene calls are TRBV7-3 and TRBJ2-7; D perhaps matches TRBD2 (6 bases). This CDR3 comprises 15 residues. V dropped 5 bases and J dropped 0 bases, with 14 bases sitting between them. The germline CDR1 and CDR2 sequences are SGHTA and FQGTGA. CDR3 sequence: CASSPLGGSSYEQYF. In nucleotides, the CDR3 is TGTGCCAGCAGCCCATTGGGGGGAAGCTCCTACGAGCAGTACTTC.

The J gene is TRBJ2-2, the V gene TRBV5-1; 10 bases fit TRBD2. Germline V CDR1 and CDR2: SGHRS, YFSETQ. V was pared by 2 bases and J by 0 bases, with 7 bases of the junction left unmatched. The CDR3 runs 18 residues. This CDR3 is CASSFRLAGRPNTGELFF. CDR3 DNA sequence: TGCGCCAGCAGCTTCCGACTAGCGGGCAGACCGAACACCGGGGAGCTGTTTTTT.

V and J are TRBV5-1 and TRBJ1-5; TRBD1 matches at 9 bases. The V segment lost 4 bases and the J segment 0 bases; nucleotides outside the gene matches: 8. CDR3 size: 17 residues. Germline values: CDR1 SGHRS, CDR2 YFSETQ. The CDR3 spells CASSPGQGMYSNQPQHF. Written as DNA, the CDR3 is TGCGCCAGCAGCCCGGGACAGGGAATGTATAGCAATCAGCCCCAGCATTTT.